One T cell receptor (beta chain) is described in this entry. Its cognate antigen is unknown. The source of the sample is a study of shared clonotypes between healthy human individuals. General study points: Clonotypes shared by all four sorted-subset donors had higher generation probabilities than non-shared clonotypes. It was expected that sequencing depth would affect clonotype sharing among donors.

Every immunoSEQ plate was one replicate of a subset's evenly spread DNA. Measured with immunoSEQ multiplex PCR; TCRdb has only the in-frame clones, and not every one. This sample carries about 1,900,000 clones, roughly 94% of them seen once, and the ten largest clones take less than 1.5%. Naive CD8 cells comprised CD45RO-negative, CCR7-positively selected cells, excluding terminally differentiated effector memory CD45RA+ cells. The V gene lost 5 bases and the J gene lost 0 bases, with 13 bases spanning the gap. The CDR3 totals 15 residues. The V gene's germline CDR1 is SEHNR and CDR2 FQNEAQ (reference sequence).

This clonotype was sampled from a man between 18 and 35 years old in good health. The specimen sequenced was naive CD8+ T cells sorted from blood. The chain links TRBV7-9 to TRBJ1-1; D possibly corresponds to TRBD1 (6 bases). DNA of the CDR3: TGTGCCAGCAGCCCGTGGACAGATTTGAACACTGAAGCTTTCTTT. This codes for CASSPWTDLNTEAFF.